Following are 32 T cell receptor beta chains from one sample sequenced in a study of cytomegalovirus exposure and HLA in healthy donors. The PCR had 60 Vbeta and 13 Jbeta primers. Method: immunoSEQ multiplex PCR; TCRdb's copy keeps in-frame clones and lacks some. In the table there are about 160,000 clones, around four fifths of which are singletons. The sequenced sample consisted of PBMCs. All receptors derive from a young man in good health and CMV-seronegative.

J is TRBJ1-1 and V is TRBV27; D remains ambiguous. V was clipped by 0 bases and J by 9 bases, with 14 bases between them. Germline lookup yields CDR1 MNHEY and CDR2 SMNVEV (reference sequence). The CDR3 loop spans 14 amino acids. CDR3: CASSLSWANPQAFF. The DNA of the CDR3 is TGTGCCAGCAGTTTATCGTGGGCGAACCCGCAAGCTTTCTTT.

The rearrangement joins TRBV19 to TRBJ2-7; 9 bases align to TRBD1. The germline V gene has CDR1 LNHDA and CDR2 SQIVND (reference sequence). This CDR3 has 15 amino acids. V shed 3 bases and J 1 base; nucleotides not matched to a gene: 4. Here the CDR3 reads CASSIQGTGSYEQYF. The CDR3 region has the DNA TGTGCCAGTAGTATTCAGGGGACAGGGTCCTACGAGCAGTACTTC.

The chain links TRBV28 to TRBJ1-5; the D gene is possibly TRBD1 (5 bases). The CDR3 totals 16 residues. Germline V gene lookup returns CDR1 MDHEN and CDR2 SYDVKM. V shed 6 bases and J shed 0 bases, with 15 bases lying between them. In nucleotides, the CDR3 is TGTGCCAGCAGCGGGGGGGGGACCTATAGCAATCAGCCCCAGCATTTT. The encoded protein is CASSGGGTYSNQPQHF.

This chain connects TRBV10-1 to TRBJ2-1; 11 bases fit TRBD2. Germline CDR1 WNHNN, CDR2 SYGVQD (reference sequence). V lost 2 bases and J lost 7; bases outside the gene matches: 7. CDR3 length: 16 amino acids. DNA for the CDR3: TGCGCCAGCAGTGAGCTTAGCGGGGGGGCGGGTAATGAGCAGTTCTTC. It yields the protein CASSELSGGAGNEQFF.

CDR3 sequence reads: CASSEPDSRDEQFF. CDR3 sequence (DNA): TGTGCCAGCAGTGAGCCGGACAGCCGGGATGAGCAGTTCTTC. V gene TRBV2 combines with J gene TRBJ2-1; tentative D call: TRBD1 (6 bases). CDR3 length: 14 residues. V lost 3 bases and J lost 8, with 14 bases in between. In germline, CDR1 is SNHLY, CDR2 FYNNEI.

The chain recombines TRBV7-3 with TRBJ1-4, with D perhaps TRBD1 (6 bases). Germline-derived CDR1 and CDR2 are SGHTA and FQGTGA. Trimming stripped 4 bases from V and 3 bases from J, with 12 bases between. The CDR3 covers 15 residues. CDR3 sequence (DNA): TGTGCCAGCAGCTCTCAGACAGGTCCTAATGAAAAACTGTTTTTT. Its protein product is CASSSQTGPNEKLFF.

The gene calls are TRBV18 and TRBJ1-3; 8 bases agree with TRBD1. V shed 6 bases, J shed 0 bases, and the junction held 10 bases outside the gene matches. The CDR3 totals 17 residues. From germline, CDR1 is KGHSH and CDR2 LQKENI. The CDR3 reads CASSHAKTGVSGNTIYF. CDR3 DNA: TGTGCCAGCTCGCACGCGAAGACAGGGGTCTCTGGAAACACCATATATTTT.

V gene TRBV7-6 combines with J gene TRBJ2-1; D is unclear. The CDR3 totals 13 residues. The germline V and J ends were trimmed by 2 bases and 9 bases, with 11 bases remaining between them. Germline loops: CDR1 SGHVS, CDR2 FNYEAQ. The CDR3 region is CASSLQVSGEQFF. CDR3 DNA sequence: TGTGCCAGCAGCTTACAGGTGTCAGGTGAGCAGTTCTTC.

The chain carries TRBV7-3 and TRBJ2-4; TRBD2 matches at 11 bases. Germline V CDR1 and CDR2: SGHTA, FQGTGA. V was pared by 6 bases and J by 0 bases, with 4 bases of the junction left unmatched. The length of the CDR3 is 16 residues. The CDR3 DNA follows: TGTGCCAGCAGTTCGACTAGCGGGGTAGCCAAAAACATTCAGTACTTC. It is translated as CASSSTSGVAKNIQYF. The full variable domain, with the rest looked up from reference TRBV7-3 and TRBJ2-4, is GAGVSQTPSNKVTEKGKYVELRCDPISGHTALYWYRQSLGQGPEFLIYFQGTGAADDSGLPNDRFFAVRPEGSVSTLKIQRTERGDSAVYLCASSSTSGVAKNIQYFGAGTRLSVL.

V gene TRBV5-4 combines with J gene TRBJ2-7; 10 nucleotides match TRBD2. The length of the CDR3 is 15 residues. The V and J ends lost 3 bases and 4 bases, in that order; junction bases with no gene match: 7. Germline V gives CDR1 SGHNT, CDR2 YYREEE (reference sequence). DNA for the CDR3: TGTGCCAGCAGCTCCCCTACTAGCGGGGAATACGAGCAGTACTTC. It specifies CASSSPTSGEYEQYF.

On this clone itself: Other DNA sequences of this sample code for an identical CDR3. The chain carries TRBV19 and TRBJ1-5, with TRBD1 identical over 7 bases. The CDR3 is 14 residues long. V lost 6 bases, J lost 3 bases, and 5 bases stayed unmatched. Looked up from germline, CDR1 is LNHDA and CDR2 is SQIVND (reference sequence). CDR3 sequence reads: CASSITGDNQPQHF. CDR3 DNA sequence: TGTGCCAGTAGCATCACAGGGGACAATCAGCCCCAGCATTTT.

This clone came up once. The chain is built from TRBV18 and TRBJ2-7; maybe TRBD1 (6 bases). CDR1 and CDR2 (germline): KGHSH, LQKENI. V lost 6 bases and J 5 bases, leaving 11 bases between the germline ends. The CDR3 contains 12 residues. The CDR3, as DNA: TGTGCCAGCTCCCGTCGGACAGACGAGCAGTACTTC. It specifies CASSRRTDEQYF.

CDR3 in amino acids: CASSLSSGNGYTF. The DNA for the CDR3 is TGTGCCAGCAGTTTGTCGTCAGGGAATGGCTACACCTTC. V gene TRBV28 combines with J gene TRBJ1-2; D is possibly TRBD1 (5 bases). CDR3 length: 13 amino acids. V lost 3 bases, J lost 6 bases, and 11 bases lay in between. CDR1 and CDR2 (germline): MDHEN, SYDVKM.

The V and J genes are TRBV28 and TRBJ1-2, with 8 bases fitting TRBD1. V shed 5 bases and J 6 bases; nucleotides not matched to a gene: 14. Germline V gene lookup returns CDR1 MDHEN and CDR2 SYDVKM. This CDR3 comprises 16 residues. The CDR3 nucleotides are TGTGCCAGCAGTACCCAAACAGGGGGTAAAGCGAATGGCTACACCTTC. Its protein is CASSTQTGGKANGYTF.

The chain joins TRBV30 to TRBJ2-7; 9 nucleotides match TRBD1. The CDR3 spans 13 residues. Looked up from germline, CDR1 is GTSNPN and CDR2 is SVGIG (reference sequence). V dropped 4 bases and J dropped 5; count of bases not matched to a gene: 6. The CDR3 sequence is CAWNRQGGDEQYF. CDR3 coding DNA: TGTGCCTGGAACAGACAGGGGGGGGACGAGCAGTACTTC.

The CDR3 reads CASSSSGSYNEQFF. The CDR3 bases are TGCGCCAGCAGTAGCAGCGGGAGCTACAATGAGCAGTTCTTC. V usage is TRBV10-2 and J usage is TRBJ2-1, with TRBD2 matching over 8 bases. Per the germline V gene, CDR1 is WSHSY and CDR2 is SAAADI. The length of the CDR3 is 14 residues. V shed 5 bases, J shed 3 bases, and the junction held 3 bases outside the gene matches.

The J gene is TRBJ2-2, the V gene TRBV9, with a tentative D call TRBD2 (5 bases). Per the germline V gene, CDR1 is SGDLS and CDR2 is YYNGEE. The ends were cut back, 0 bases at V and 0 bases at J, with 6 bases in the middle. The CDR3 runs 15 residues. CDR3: CASSVAGTNTGELFF. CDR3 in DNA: TGTGCCAGCAGCGTAGCGGGGACGAACACCGGGGAGCTGTTTTTT.

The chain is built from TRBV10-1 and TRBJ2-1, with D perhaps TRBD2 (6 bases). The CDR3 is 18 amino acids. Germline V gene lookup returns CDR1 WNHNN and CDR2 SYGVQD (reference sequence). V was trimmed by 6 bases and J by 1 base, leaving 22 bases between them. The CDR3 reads CASSALASVKPSYNEQFF. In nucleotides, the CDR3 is TGCGCCAGCAGCGCCCTCGCTAGCGTTAAGCCTTCCTACAATGAGCAGTTCTTC.

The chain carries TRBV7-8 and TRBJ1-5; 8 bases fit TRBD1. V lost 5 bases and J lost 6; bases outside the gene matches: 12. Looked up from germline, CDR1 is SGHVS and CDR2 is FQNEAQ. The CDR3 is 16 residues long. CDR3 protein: CASSPLSVTGGQPQHF. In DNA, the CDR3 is TGTGCCAGCAGCCCACTTAGCGTTACAGGGGGTCAGCCCCAGCATTTT.

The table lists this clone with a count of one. The CDR3 DNA sequence: TGCAGCGCACAACTAGAGGCGGTTGACGGGGAGCTGTTTTTT. It yields the protein CSAQLEAVDGELFF. The rearrangement uses TRBV29-1 and TRBJ2-2; TRBD2 is a possible D gene (5 bases). Germline lookup yields CDR1 SQVTM and CDR2 ANQGSEA. The V gene lost 7 bases and the J gene lost 7 bases, with 19 bases spanning the gap. The CDR3 has 14 amino acids.

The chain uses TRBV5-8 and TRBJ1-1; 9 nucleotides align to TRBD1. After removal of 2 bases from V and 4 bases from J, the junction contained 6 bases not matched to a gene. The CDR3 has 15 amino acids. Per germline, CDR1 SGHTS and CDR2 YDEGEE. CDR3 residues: CASSLMGQGGTEAFF. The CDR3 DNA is TGTGCCAGCAGCTTAATGGGACAGGGTGGCACTGAAGCTTTCTTT.

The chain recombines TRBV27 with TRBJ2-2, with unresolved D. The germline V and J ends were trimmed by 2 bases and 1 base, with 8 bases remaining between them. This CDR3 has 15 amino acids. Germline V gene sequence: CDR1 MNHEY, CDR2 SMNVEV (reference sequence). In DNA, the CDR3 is TGTGCCAGCAGTTTAAGGCCGGGGAACACCGGGGAGCTGTTTTTT. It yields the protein CASSLRPGNTGELFF.

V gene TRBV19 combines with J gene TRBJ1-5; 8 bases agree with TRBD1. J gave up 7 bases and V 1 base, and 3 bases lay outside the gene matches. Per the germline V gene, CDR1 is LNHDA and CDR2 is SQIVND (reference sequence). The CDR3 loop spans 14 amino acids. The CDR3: CASSIGTGIQPQHF. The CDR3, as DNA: TGTGCCAGTAGTATAGGGACAGGGATCCAGCCCCAGCATTTT.

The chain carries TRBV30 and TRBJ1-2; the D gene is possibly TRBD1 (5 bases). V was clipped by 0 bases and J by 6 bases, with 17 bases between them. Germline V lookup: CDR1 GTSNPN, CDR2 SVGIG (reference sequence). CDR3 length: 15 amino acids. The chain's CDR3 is CAWSVTWGRSNGYTF. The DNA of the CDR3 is TGTGCCTGGAGTGTAACTTGGGGCAGGTCGAATGGCTACACCTTC.

CDR3 region: CASTRGVAGVENEQFF. DNA for the CDR3: TGTGCCAGTACCCGGGGGGTAGCGGGGGTGGAAAATGAGCAGTTCTTC. The chain joins TRBV19 to TRBJ2-1, with 9 nucleotides matching TRBD2. CDR1 is LNHDA and CDR2 is SQIVND in the germline V gene (reference sequence). J lost 7 bases, V lost 7 bases, and 14 bases had no gene match. The length of the CDR3 is 16 residues.

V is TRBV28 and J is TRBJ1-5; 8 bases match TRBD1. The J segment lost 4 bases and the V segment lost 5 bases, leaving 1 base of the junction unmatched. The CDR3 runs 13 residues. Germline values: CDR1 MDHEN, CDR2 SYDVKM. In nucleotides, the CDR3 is TGTGCCAGCAGTAGACAGGGGAATCAGCCCCAGCATTTT. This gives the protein CASSRQGNQPQHF. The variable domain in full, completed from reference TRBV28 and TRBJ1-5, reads DVKVTQSSRYLVKRTGEKVFLECVQDMDHENMFWYRQDPGLGLRLIYFSYDVKMKEKGDIPEGYSVSREKKERFSLILESASTNQTSMYLCASSRQGNQPQHFGDGTRLSIL.

CDR3 nucleotides: TGTGCCAGCGGGAGTCAGGTCACCGGGGAGCTGTTTTTT. Encoded protein: CASGSQVTGELFF. This chain uses TRBV4-2 with TRBJ2-2; D is perhaps TRBD2 (5 bases). V was trimmed by 8 bases and J by 4 bases, leaving 11 bases between them. The V gene's germline CDR1 is LGHNA and CDR2 YNFKEQ. The CDR3 runs 13 residues.

The chain's CDR3 is CASSEGIAGGQETQYF. CDR3 DNA: TGTGCCAGCAGTGAAGGTATAGCGGGGGGGCAAGAGACCCAGTACTTC. The rearrangement joins TRBV6-1 to TRBJ2-5, with TRBD2 matching over 11 bases. CDR3 length equals 16 residues. Germline trimming cut 1 base from V and 2 bases from J; bases unmatched to any gene: 3. Germline loops: CDR1 MNHNS, CDR2 SASEGT.

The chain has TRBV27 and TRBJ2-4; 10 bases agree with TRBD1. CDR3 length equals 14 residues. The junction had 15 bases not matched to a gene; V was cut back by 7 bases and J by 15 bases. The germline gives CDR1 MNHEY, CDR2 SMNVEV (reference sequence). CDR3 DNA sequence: TGTGCCAGCACCGTATTGGGGACAGGGGCGTCTCCGTACTTC. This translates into CASTVLGTGASPYF.

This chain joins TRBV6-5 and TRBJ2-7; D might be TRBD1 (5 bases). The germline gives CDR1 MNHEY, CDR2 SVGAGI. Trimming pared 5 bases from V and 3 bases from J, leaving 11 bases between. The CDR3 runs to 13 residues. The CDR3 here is CASSRQIRYEQYF. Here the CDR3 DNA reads TGTGCCAGCAGTAGACAGATTCGCTACGAGCAGTACTTC.

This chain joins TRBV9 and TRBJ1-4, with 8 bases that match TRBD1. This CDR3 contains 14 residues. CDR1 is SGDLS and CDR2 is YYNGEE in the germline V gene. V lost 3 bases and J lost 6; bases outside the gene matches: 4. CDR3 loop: CASSAQGADEKLFF. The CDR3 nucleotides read TGTGCCAGCAGCGCGCAGGGGGCGGATGAAAAACTGTTTTTT.

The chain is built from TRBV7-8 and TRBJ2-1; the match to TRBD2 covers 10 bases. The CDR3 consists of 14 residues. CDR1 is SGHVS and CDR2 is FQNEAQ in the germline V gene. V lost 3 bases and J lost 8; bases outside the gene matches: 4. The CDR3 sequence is CASSFPSGGDEQFF. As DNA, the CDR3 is TGTGCCAGCAGCTTTCCAAGCGGGGGGGATGAGCAGTTCTTC.